Included here is one T cell receptor (beta chain) sequence, with context. Its antigen is undetermined. The data originate from a study of neurological immune-mediated disorders. In the study overall: Relapsing-remitting disease affected roughly 31, and secondary progressive 3, of some 34 multiple sclerosis patients. The study, taken as a whole, reports: The expanded clones of different subjects shared no CDR3 amino acid sequences (suggesting private repertoires in all groups).

A 10-nucleotide random UMI tagged transcripts in template-switch 5'RACE cDNA synthesis. Each CDR3 protein is one row after TCRdb ran MiXCR on the 5' RACE reads. The data show tens of thousands of distinct CDR3 sequences, approximately 4.6% seen once. It was from 2 million PBMCs stored at -80 C that the unsorted libraries were obtained. This sequence originates from a woman aged 45-65 years with multiple sclerosis. The sample taken for sequencing was PBMCs.

The CDR3, as DNA: TGTGCCAGCAGCTTAGCCGGAGCCAGGGGGGTTAACACCGGGGAGCTGTTTTTT. Its protein is CASSLAGARGVNTGELFF. J is TRBJ2-2 and V is TRBV7-6, with TRBD1 as a possible D gene (7 bases). Looked up from germline, CDR1 is SGHVS and CDR2 is FNYEAQ. This CDR3 spans 18 amino acids. V was clipped by 0 bases and J by 2 bases, with 16 bases between them.